This T cell receptor (beta chain) was sequenced during a study of post-analysis software for immune sequencing data. In regard to this clonotype: Its antigen is undetermined. A read error may explain this, as a much larger clone is one base away.

Broader study findings: When patients were compared with controls, about five TRBV segments were more frequent, TRBV5-6, TRBV5-1 and TRBV20-1 among them.

The CDR3 runs to 13 residues. Germline lookup yields CDR1 SGHKS and CDR2 YYEKEE (reference sequence). Trimming at V came to 4 bases and at J to 8 bases, leaving 6 bases not matched to a gene. TCR beta cDNA libraries included unique molecular identifiers. MiXCR, run by TCRdb on the PCR reads, gives a single entry per CDR3 protein. The sample records about 150,000 distinct CDR3 sequences, about 32% being singletons. Sequenced input: blood. The sequence was collected from a girl aged 5 to 17 with multiple sclerosis. The chain is built from TRBV5-5 and TRBJ1-2; 9 nucleotides agree with TRBD1. CDR3 residues: CASSVRDRDGYTF. For the CDR3, the DNA is TGTGCCAGCAGCGTCCGGGACAGGGACGGCTACACCTTC.